These 2 T cell receptor beta chains came from one sample sequenced in a study of T-cell memory formation after mild COVID-19. TCRdb re-analysed the 5' RACE reads in MiXCR, keeping a single row per CDR3 protein. The sample lists approximately 290,000 distinct CDR3 sequences; 7.5% to 9.5% were seen once. Sequences were obtained from PBMCs or a T cell subset sorted from them (not recorded which). The receptors come from a man aged 18 to 35 who had mild COVID-19 (a few samples of this study predate the infection). Cell type and time point are not known.

This chain uses TRBV6-2 or TRBV6-3 with TRBJ2-7; 7 positions match TRBD1. This CDR3 is 13 amino acids long. Germline loops: CDR1 MNHEY, CDR2 SVGEGT. The V gene end was trimmed by 4 bases and the J gene end by 6 bases; junction bases not matched to a gene: 6. CDR3 in amino acids: CASSSRQGAEQYV. CDR3 sequence (DNA): TGTGCCAGCAGTTCCCGACAGGGTGCCGAGCAGTACGTC.

This clonotype was observed at least ten times. The chain recombines TRBV6-5 with TRBJ2-1; D is perhaps TRBD1 or TRBD2 (6 bases each). This CDR3 comprises 15 residues. Germline values: CDR1 MNHEY, CDR2 SVGAGI. Trimming left V 6 bases short and J 2 bases short, with 14 bases between. DNA of the CDR3: TGTGCCAGCAGCCAGGGGCGCGGGACCTACAATGAGCAGTTCTTC. This encodes CASSQGRGTYNEQFF.